This T cell receptor beta chain was sequenced in a study of blood T cell repertoires in COVID-19. Study-wide context: The analysed material was cDNA or gDNA that came from T cells, B-cell-depleted T cells, or PBMCs.

Original handling: Quantification of nucleated cells was approximated via reference gene primer amplification. Data came from immunoSEQ multiplex PCR; TCRdb stores just in-frame clones and leaves some out. V, J and clone size derive from that table, while D and trimming were established from the DNA sequence. The sample includes fewer than 100,000 clones, about 80% of them seen just once. Germline trimming cut 0 bases from V and 4 bases from J; bases unmatched to any gene: 2. This CDR3 spans 15 amino acids. Germline CDR1 SGDLS, CDR2 YYNGEE. The sample consisted of peripheral blood. This clonotype originated in a woman in her 70s with acute or convalescent COVID-19. This sequence joins TRBV9 and TRBJ2-1, with 9 nucleotides matching TRBD1. CDR3 sequence (DNA): TGTGCCAGCAGCGTAGGGGACAGGGATTACAATGAGCAGTTCTTC. Its protein product is CASSVGDRDYNEQFF.